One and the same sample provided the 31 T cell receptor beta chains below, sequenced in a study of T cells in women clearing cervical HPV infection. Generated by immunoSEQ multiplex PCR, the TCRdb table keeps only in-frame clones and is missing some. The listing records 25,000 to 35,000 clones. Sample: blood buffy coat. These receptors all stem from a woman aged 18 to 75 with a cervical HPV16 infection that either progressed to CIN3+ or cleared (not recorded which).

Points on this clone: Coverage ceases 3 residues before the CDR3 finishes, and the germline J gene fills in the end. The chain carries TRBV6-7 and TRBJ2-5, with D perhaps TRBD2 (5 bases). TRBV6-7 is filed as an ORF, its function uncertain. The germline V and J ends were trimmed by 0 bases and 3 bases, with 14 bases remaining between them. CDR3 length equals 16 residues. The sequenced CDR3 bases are TGTGCCAGCAGTTACTCGGAACTAGACATTAAAGAGACC. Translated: CASSYSELDIKET. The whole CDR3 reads CASSYSELDIKETQYF.

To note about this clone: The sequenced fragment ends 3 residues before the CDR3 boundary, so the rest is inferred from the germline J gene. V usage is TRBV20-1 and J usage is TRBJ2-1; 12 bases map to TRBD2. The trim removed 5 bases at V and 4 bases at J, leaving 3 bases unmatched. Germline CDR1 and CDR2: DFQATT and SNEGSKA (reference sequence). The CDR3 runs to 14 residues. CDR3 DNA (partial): TGCAGTGCTTCCGGACTAGCGGGATACAATGAG. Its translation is CSASGLAGYNE. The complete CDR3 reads CSASGLAGYNEQFF.

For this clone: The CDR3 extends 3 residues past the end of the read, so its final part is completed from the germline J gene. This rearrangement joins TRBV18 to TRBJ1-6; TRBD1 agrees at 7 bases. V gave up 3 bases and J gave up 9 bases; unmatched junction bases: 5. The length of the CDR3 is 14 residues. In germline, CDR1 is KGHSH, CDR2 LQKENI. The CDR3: CASSPGTEVSPLHF. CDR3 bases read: TGTGCCAGCTCACCCGGGACAGAGGTTTCACCC.

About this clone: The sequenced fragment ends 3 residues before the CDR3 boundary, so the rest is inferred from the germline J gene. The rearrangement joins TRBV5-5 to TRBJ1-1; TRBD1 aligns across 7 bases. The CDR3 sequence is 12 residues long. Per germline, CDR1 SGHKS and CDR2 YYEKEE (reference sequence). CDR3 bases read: TGTGCCAGTCTGGGACAGCGGTTGGAA. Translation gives CASLGQRLE. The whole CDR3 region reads CASLGQRLEAFF.

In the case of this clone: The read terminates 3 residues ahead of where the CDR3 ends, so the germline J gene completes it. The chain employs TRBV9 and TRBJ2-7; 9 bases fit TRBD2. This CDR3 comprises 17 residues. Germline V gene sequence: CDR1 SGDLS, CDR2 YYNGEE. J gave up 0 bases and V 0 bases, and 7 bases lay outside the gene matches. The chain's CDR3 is CASSVEASGAFSYEQYF. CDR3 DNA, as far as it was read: TGTGCCAGCAGCGTAGAGGCTAGCGGGGCCTTCTCCTACGAG.

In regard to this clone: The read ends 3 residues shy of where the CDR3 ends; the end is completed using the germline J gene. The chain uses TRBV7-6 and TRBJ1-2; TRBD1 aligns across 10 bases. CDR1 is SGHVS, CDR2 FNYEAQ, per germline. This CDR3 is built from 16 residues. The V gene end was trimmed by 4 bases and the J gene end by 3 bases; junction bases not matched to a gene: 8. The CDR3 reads CASSSIRQGADYGYTF. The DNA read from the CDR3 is TGTGCCAGCAGCTCGATCAGACAGGGGGCTGACTATGGC.

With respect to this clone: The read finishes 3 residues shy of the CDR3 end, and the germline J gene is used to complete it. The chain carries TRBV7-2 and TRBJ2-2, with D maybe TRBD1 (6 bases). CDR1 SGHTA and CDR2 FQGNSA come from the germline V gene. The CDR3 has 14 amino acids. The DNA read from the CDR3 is TGTGCCAGCAGCAGAGACAGGACCTCTGAAAAG. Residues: CASSRDRTSEK. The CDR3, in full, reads CASSRDRTSEKLFF.

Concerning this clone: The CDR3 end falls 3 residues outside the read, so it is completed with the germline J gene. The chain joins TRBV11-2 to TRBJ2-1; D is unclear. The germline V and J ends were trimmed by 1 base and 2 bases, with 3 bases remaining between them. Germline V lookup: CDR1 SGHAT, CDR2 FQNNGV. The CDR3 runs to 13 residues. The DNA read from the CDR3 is TGTGCCAGCAGCTTAGTAACCTACAATGAG. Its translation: CASSLVTYNE. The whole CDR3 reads CASSLVTYNEQFF. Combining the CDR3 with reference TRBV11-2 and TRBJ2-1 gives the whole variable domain EAGVAQSPRYKIIEKRQSVAFWCNPISGHATLYWYQQILGQGPKLLIQFQNNGVVDDSQLPKDRFSAERLKGVDSTLKIQPAKLEDSAVYLCASSLVTYNEQFFGPGTRLTVL.

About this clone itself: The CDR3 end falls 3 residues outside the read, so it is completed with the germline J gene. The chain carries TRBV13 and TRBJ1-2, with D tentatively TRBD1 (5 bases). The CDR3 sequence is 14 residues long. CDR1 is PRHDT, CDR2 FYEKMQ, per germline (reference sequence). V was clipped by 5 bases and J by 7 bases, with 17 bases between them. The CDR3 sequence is CASSAYPGSGGYTF. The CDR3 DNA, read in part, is TGTGCCAGCAGCGCCTACCCAGGGTCGGGTGGC.

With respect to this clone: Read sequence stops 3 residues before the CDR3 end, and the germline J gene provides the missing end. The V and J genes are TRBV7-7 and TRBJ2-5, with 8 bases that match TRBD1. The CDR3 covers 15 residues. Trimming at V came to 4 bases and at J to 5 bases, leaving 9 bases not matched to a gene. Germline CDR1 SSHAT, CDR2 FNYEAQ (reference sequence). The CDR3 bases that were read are TGTGCCAGCAGCTCCGGACAGGGACAATCGGAGACC. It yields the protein CASSSGQGQSET. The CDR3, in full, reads CASSSGQGQSETQYF.

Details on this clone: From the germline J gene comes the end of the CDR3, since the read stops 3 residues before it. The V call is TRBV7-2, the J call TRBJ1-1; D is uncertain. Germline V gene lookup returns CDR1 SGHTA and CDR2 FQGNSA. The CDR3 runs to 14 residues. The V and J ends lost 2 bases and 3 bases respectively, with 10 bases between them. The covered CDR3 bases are TGTGCCAGCAGCTTACAGGCCAGCTACACTGAA. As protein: CASSLQASYTE. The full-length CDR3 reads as CASSLQASYTEAFF.

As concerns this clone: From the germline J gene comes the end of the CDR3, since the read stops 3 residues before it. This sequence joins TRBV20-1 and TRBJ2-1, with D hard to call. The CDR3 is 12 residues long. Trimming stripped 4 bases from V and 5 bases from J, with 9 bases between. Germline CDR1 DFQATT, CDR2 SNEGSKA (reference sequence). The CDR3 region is CSATLVDNEQFF. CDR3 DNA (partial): TGCAGTGCTACGCTAGTCGACAATGAG.

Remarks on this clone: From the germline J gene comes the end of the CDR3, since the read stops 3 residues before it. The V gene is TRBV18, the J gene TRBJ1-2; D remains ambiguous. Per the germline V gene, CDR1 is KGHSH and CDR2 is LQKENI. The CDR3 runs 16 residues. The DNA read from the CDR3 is TGTGCCAGCTCCACCCCCGCGGGCGGAGGTTACAATGAC. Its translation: CASSTPAGGGYND. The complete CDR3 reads CASSTPAGGGYNDYTF.

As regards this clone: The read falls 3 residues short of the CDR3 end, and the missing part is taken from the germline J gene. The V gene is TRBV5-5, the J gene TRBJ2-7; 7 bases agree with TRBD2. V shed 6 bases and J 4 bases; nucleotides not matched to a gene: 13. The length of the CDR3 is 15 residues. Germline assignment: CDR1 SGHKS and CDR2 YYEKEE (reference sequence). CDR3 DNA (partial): TGTGCCAGCACTCTTTCCGGGGGGTCCATATACGAG. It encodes CASTLSGGSIYE. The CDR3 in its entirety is CASTLSGGSIYEQYF.

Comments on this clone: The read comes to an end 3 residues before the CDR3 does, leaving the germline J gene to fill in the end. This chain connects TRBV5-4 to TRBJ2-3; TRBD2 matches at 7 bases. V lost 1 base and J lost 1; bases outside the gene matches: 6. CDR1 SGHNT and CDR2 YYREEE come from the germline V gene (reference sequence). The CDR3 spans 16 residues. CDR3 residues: CASSLNAGDGTDTQYF. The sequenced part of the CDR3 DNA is TGTGCCAGCAGCTTGAACGCGGGAGATGGCACAGATACG.

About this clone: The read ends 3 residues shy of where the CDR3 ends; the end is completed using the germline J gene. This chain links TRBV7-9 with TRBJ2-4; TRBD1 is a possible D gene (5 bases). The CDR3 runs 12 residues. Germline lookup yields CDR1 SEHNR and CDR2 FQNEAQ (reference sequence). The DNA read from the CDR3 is TGTGCCAGCAGCTCGGACATTGCCGGT. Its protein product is CASSSDIAG. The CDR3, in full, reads CASSSDIAGQYF.

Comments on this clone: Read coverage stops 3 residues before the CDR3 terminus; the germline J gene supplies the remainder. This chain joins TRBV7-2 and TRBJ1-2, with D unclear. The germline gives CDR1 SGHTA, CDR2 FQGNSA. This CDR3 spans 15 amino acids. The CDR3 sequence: CASSLRLVGADDYTF. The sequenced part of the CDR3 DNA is TGTGCCAGCAGCTTAAGGCTCGTTGGCGCGGATGAC.

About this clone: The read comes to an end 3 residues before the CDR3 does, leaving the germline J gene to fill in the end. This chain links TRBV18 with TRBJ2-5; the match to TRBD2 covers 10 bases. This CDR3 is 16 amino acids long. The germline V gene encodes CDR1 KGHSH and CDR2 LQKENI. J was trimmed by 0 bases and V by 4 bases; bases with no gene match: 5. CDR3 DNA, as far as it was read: TGTGCCAGCTCACGGACTAGCGGCACTTACCAAGAGACC. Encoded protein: CASSRTSGTYQET. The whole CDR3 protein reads CASSRTSGTYQETQYF. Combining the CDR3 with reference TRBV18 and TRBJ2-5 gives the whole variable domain NAGVMQNPRHLVRRRGQEARLRCSPMKGHSHVYWYRQLPEEGLKFMVYLQKENIIDESGMPKERFSAEFPKEGPSILRIQQVVRGDSAAYFCASSRTSGTYQETQYFGPGTRLLVL.

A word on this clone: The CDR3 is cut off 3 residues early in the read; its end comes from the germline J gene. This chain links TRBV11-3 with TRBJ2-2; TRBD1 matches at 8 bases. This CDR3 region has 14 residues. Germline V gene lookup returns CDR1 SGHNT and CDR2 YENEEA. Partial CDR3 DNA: TGTGCCAGCAGCTTAGATCAGGGGGCCAACGTG. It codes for CASSLDQGANV. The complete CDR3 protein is CASSLDQGANVLFF.

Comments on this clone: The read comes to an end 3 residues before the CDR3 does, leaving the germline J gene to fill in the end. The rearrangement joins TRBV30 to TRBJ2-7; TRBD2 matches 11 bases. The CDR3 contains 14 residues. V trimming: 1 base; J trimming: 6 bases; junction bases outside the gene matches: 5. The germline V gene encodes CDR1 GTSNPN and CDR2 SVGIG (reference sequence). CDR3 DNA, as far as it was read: TGTGCCTGGAGTGGACTAGCGGGAAGTGCCGAG. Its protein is CAWSGLAGSAE. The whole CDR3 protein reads CAWSGLAGSAEQYF.

This CDR3 reads CSVGTSGRTDTQYF. The part of the CDR3 DNA that was read is TGCAGCGTCGGTACTAGCGGGAGAACAGATACG. This chain connects TRBV29-1 to TRBJ2-3; 11 nucleotides match TRBD2. Read data end 3 residues before the CDR3 end; the end is taken from the germline J gene. V lost 6 bases to trimming and J lost 3 bases; unmatched junction nucleotides: 5. This CDR3 is 14 amino acids long. Looked up from germline, CDR1 is SQVTM and CDR2 is ANQGSEA.

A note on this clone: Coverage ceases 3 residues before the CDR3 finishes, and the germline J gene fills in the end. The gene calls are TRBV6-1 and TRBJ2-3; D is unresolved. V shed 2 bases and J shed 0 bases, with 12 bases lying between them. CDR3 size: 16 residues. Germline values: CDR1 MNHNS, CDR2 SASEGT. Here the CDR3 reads CASSESIRASTDTQYF. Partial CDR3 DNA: TGTGCCAGCAGTGAATCGATAAGAGCTAGCACAGATACG.

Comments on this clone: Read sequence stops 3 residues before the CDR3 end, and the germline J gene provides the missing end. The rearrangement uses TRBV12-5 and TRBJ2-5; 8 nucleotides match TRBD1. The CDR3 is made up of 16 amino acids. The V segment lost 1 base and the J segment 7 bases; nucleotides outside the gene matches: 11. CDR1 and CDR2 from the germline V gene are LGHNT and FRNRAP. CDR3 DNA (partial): TGTGCTAGTGGTTTGGAAGCCGGACAGGGATTTGTGACC. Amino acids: CASGLEAGQGFVT. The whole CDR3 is CASGLEAGQGFVTQYF.

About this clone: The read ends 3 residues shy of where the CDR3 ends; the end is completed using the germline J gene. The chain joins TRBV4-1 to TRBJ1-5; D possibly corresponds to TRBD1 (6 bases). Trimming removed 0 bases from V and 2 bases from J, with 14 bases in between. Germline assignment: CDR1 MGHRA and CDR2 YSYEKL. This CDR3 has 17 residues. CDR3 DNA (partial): TGCGCCAGCAGCCAAGAGCCGAGGGGGGGTGGCAATCAGCCC. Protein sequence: CASSQEPRGGGNQP. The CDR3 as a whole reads CASSQEPRGGGNQPQHF.

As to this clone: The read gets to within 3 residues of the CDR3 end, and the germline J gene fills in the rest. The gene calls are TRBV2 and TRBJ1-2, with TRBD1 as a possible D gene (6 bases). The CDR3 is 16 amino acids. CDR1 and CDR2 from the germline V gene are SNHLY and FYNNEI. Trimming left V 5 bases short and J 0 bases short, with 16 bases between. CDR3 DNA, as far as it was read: TGTGCCAGCAGTCAATCTACAGGGTTAGCTAACTATGGC. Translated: CASSQSTGLANYG. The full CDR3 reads CASSQSTGLANYGYTF.

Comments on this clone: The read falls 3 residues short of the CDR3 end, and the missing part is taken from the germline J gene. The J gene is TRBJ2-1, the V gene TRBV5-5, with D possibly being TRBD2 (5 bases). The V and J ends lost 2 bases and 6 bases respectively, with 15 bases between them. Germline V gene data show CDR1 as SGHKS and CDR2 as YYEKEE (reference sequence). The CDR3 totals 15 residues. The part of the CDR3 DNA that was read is TGTGCCAGCAGCTTTCCCGGAGGAAGCGGCAATGAG. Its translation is CASSFPGGSGNE. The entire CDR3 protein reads CASSFPGGSGNEQFF.

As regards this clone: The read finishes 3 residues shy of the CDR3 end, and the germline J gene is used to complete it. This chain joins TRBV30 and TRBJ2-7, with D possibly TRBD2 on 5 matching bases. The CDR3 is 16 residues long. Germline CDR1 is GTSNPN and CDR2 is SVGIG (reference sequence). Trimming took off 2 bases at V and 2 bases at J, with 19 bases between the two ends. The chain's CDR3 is CAWSTLGLLITYEQYF. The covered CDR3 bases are TGTGCCTGGAGTACACTAGGACTCCTGATAACCTACGAG. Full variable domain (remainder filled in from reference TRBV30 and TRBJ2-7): SQTIHQWPATLVQPVGSPLSLECTVEGTSNPNLYWYRQAAGRGLQLLFYSVGIGQISSEVPQNLSASRPQDRQFILSSKKLLLSDSGFYLCAWSTLGLLITYEQYFGPGTRLTVT.

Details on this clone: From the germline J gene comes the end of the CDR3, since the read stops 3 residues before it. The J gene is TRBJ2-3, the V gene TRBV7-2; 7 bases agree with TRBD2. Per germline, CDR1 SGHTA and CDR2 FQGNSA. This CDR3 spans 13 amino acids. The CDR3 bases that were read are TGTGCCAGCAGCTTTGGCGGGAGAGAGACG. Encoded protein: CASSFGGRET. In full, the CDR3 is CASSFGGRETQYF.

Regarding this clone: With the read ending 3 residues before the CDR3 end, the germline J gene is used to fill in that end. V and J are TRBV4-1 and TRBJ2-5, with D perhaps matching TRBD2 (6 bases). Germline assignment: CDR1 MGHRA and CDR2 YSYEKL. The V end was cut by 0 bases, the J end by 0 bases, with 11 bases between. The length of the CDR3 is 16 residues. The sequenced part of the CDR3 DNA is TGCGCCAGCAGCCAAGAAGGACTAAGCGACCAAGAGACC. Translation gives CASSQEGLSDQET. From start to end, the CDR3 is CASSQEGLSDQETQYF.

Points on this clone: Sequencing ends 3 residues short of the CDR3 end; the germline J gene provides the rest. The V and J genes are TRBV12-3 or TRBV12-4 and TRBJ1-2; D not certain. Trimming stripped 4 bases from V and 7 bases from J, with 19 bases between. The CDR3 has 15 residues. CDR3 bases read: TGTGCCAGCAGTTCCCGGCGCGCGGATCCAACTGGC. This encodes CASSSRRADPTG. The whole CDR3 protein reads CASSSRRADPTGYTF.

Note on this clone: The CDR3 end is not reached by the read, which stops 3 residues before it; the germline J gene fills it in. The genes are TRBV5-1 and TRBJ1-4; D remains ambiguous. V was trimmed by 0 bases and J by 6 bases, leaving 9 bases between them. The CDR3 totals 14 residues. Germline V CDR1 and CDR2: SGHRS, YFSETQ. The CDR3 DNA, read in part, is TGCGCCAGCAGCTTGGGGCCTGAGGATGAAAAA. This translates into CASSLGPEDEK. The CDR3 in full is CASSLGPEDEKLFF.